Presented here are 6 T cell receptor beta chains from one specimen sequenced in a study of blood T cell repertoires in COVID-19 (dated by TCRdb to the early 2020s). Library generation was performed with the immunoSEQ multiplex PCR assay. Entries here come from immuneACCESS through TCRdb and include only in-frame sequences with V and J called. Some clones fail to appear in such tables; in the studies checked, an unresolved V gene covers under half of the shortfall, and the cause of the remainder is unknown. Recorded for this sample are approximately 330,000 clones; around 90% of them occurred a single time. The ten largest clones represent approximately 10% of the sample. Material for sequencing was peripheral blood. The receptor source for this set is a man younger than 40 with COVID-19, enrolled during active disease.

This chain uses TRBV3-1 (or the pseudogene TRBV3-2) with TRBJ1-5; D is uncertain. Germline CDR1 LGHDT, CDR2 YNNKEL (reference sequence). CDR3 size: 16 residues. V lost 0 bases and J 6 bases, leaving 15 bases between the germline ends. Here the CDR3 reads CASSQDSSVLFQPQHF. The CDR3 DNA follows: TGTGCCAGCAGCCAAGATTCGAGCGTTCTTTTTCAGCCCCAGCATTTT.

The rearrangement uses TRBV4-2 and TRBJ2-7, with 8 bases matching TRBD2. V shed 0 bases, J shed 1 base, and the junction held 5 bases outside the gene matches. The CDR3 spans 16 residues. Germline V CDR1 and CDR2: LGHNA, YNFKEQ. The CDR3 loop is CASSQDLAGLSYEQYF. The CDR3 DNA sequence: TGTGCCAGCAGCCAAGACCTAGCGGGTCTGTCCTACGAGCAGTACTTC.

The chain combines TRBV15 with TRBJ2-2; possible D gene TRBD1, 6 bases. The CDR3 runs 16 residues. The V end was cut by 1 base, the J end by 5 bases, with 14 bases between. Per germline, CDR1 LNHNV and CDR2 YYDKDF (reference sequence). This CDR3 reads CATSRAPQGLTGELFF. Here the CDR3 DNA reads TGTGCCACCAGCAGAGCCCCGCAGGGGTTAACCGGGGAGCTGTTTTTT. Looking up the rest from reference TRBV15 and TRBJ2-2 gives the full variable domain: DAMVIQNPRYQVTQFGKPVTLSCSQTLNHNVMYWYQQKSSQAPKLLFHYYDKDFNNEADTPDNFQSRRPNTSFCFLDIRSPGLGDTAMYLCATSRAPQGLTGELFFGEGSRLTVL.

CDR3 protein: CSASPRGALWDEQFF. The DNA of the CDR3 is TGCAGTGCTAGTCCGCGGGGGGCCTTGTGGGATGAGCAGTTCTTC. This rearrangement joins TRBV20-1 to TRBJ2-1; 8 nucleotides line up with TRBD2. Germline lookup yields CDR1 DFQATT and CDR2 SNEGSKA (reference sequence). The CDR3 extends over 15 amino acids. Germline trimming cut 3 bases from V and 8 bases from J; bases unmatched to any gene: 12.

The chain links TRBV6-1 to TRBJ2-1; no clear D gene. The CDR3 contains 16 residues. Germline V gene data show CDR1 as MNHNS and CDR2 as SASEGT. The ends were cut back, 3 bases at V and 0 bases at J, with 12 bases in the middle. The CDR3 DNA reads TGTGCCAGCAGTGAGCGTGTTGCCCTCTCCTACAATGAGCAGTTCTTC. Amino acid sequence: CASSERVALSYNEQFF.

The chain recombines TRBV15 with TRBJ1-6; D is ambiguous. Germline assignment: CDR1 LNHNV and CDR2 YYDKDF (reference sequence). V was trimmed by 2 bases and J by 0 bases, leaving 5 bases between them. The CDR3 is made up of 15 amino acids. The CDR3 nucleotides are TGTGCCACCAGCAGACACAGCTCCTATAATTCACCCCTCCACTTT. Translation gives CATSRHSSYNSPLHF. Filled out from reference TRBV15 and TRBJ1-6, the complete variable domain reads DAMVIQNPRYQVTQFGKPVTLSCSQTLNHNVMYWYQQKSSQAPKLLFHYYDKDFNNEADTPDNFQSRRPNTSFCFLDIRSPGLGDTAMYLCATSRHSSYNSPLHFGNGTRLTVT.